This T cell receptor beta chain comes out of a study of molecular identifiers for immune sequencing clone quantification. Germline V gene sequence: CDR1 DFQATT, CDR2 SNEGSKA (reference sequence). V lost 3 bases, J lost 2 bases, and 9 bases stayed unmatched. The CDR3 loop spans 15 amino acids. In preparing bulk TCR libraries, previously described methods and listed TCR primers were used. Via MiXCR, TCRdb re-called the PCR reads, giving one row per CDR3 protein. The top ten clones hold around 0.92% of a sample with about 97,000 distinct CDR3 sequences, 20% to 30% of them seen once. This sequence originates from a human donor in good health. Some libraries in this study had Jurkat cell RNA spiked in. The chain recombines TRBV20-1 with TRBJ2-5; 7 bases line up with TRBD1. The sequencing sample was made of naive CD8+ T cells from blood, with Jurkat cell RNA spiked in. Subset denoted: FACS-sorted CD8+CD4-CCR7+CD45RA+ naive T cells. CDR3: CSASSLGTVQETQYF. DNA for the CDR3: TGCAGTGCTAGCTCGCTCGGGACAGTTCAAGAGACCCAGTACTTC.